One T cell receptor beta chain is described in this entry. Its antigen is not known. The record originates from a study of cytomegalovirus exposure and HLA in healthy donors. Study conclusions and caveats: Among the CMV-associated chains, three were confirmed in vitro as specific for CMV antigens.

Produced via immunoSEQ multiplex PCR; TCRdb's table is partial and in-frame only. The table lists more than 130,000 clones, around nine tenths of them singletons, with almost 8% in the top ten. Specimen: PBMCs. The source is a young woman in good health and CMV-seropositive.

CDR3 protein: CASEGNMNTEAFF. The CDR3 nucleotides are TGTGCCAGCGAGGGCAATATGAACACTGAAGCTTTCTTT. This chain joins TRBV2 and TRBJ1-1; D is uncertain. The CDR3 extends over 13 amino acids. Trimming pared 8 bases from V and 0 bases from J, leaving 10 bases between. Germline loops: CDR1 SNHLY, CDR2 FYNNEI.